This entry concerns a single TCR beta chain. This clone has a handful of counts. The antigen it binds to is not known. It has no much larger one-base neighbor in the sample; base qualities were not kept. In total, roughly 670 healthy bone marrow donors made up the cohort. At the time of sampling, every cohort member was nominally healthy, though immune exposures that went unrecorded were likely present. The donor was CMV seropositive and was included in the group of around 300 seropositive cohort members. Every donor gave a peripheral blood sample, and the peripheral blood mononuclear cells from that sample were used for TCR beta sequencing. The Qiagen DNeasy Blood Extraction Kit was used to extract genomic DNA from the blood cell samples. The data belong to a study of cytomegalovirus exposure and HLA in healthy donors (dated by TCRdb to about 2017). Study-wide context: An earlier analysis of some 550 of the donors reported roughly 270 Gb of sequence data and 117 million unique TCR beta sequences from 150 million to 200 million T cells. Approximately 300 gigabases of sequencing data and roughly 81 million unique TCR sequences made up an early release that covered approximately 650 HLA-typed donors. Among the approximately 430 genotyped donors, around 81% belonged to the genetic ancestry cluster associated with self-reported Caucasian donors. The study aimed to test whether cataloging public T cell receptors could reveal signatures of past pathogen exposure. The study used immunosequencing to profile the T cell repertoires of 666 subjects and linked those repertoires to cytomegalovirus serostatus. Besides the first cohort of more than 650 subjects, a separate validation cohort made up of over 95 different subjects was used. The study combined high-throughput TCR immunosequencing, statistical association of individual TCRs with disease status, and machine learning to predict cytomegalovirus infection status. A later analysis re-examined previously published TCR beta repertoires from more than 550 donors and added high-resolution HLA genotyping to investigate patterns of TCR occurrence. In the later analysis, no new phenotypic data were used to find candidate immune exposures; instead, reliance was placed on TCR beta sequences and their occurrence across donors. In an earlier analysis of over 550 of the donors, high-throughput TCR beta sequencing was used to judge whether each TCR beta V gene segment behaved as functional or pseudogenic. Alongside the repertoire data, information on donor age, sex, ethnicity and CMV serostatus was compiled. In a later genetic analysis, genome-wide SNP genotypes for about 60% of the 666 donors were used, and that subset was treated as a discovery cohort. Every repertoire in the discovery cohort had been generated on one and the same sequencing platform. Class I and class II HLA loci were covered by the typing at four-digit resolution. The number of typed donors differed by locus: about 629-630 for A, B, C, DRB1 and DQB1; approximately 520 for DQA1; 606 for DPA1; and some 430 for DPB1. Roughly five DR-DQ haplotypes were treated as single units for association and clustering because of strong linkage in the cohort. Among around 400 genotyped donors of the cohort, an average of 235,054 unique TCR beta nucleotide sequences were sequenced per donor, around 18% of them non-productive. On the study overall, not on this receptor specifically: At a false discovery rate of 0.05, a later analysis linked 16,000 or so TCR beta sequences to specific HLA alleles. A later analysis found that HLA-associated TCR beta chains were more clonally expanded and had lower generation probabilities than equally common non-associated chains. Most TCR sequences were observed very rarely across donors, whereas some public TCRs were present in many individuals. In a later analysis, several top co-occurrence clusters were reported to appear linked to parvovirus B19, influenza, CMV and Epstein-Barr virus. CMV serostatus was the only immune exposure information available for the cohort. A group of highly shared sequence variants was considered likely to be a technical artifact of the sequencing pipeline. A further reported finding was that TCR beta sequences accurately predicted the HLA-A and HLA-B alleles for most subjects in the first cohort. In the study, around 150 TCR beta chains were listed as associated with cytomegalovirus. In an earlier analysis of around 600 of the donors, most TCR beta V segments were observed in productive rearrangements about 87% or about 30% of the time, broadly matching IMGT annotations. In both the original and validation cohorts, the classifier was reported to diagnose cytomegalovirus status with high specificity and sensitivity. Correlated functional status among segregating V segments might be attributable to linkage disequilibrium, but an unknown experimental factor could not be ruled out. A later analysis found that most CMV-associated TCR beta chains appeared HLA-restricted, with HLA associations seemingly driven largely by CMV exposure. In a later genetic analysis, a missense DCLRE1C variant was associated with V-gene and J-gene trimming of TCR beta chains, and the association was replicated in an independent cohort. In a later analysis, the rate of TCR association differed among HLA loci, with DRB1 alleles having the most associated TCRs and HLA-C alleles having the fewest. In this cohort, only TCR beta chains were sequenced, and detectable features were limited by the absence of alpha or paired-chain data. Because counts were too low, about 15 rarely observed V segments, including chromosome 9 orphons, were left out of the earlier analysis of about 620 of the donors. When HLA alleles, especially DR and DQ, strongly co-occurred, TCR associations were difficult to assign to individual alleles. A later genetic analysis reported fewer N-insertions in productive TCRs among donors in an Asian-associated ancestry cluster than the approximately 670-donor mean. Because HLA typing was unavailable for some donors at each locus, only the typed subset was used in association tests. The authors suggested that the approach could potentially be generalized to other disease states and immunological phenotypes. Sequencing depth was assumed to be roughly uniform across donors in the presence/absence analyses, though that assumption may not hold. Three of the identified cytomegalovirus-associated TCR beta chains were confirmed in vitro to be specific for cytomegalovirus antigens.

To prepare the library, the immunoSEQ multiplex PCR assay was applied. The multiplex PCR relied on a mix of 60 forward primers for TCR Vbeta segments and 13 reverse primers for TCR Jbeta segments. The CDR3 region of rearranged TCR beta genes was amplified from genomic DNA by a multiplex PCR assay. On the Illumina HiSeq System, the amplified TCR beta libraries were sequenced as 87-base-pair reads. The authors' analysis ran thus. Across the 666 repertoires, a later analysis counted approximately 75 million unique TCR beta chains, roughly 11 million of which were shared by at least two donors. Raw reads were error-corrected and collapsed into unique sequences by a nearest-neighbor algorithm in which closely related sequences were merged to remove PCR and sequencing errors. Alignment of CDR3 sequences to IMGT reference sequences was used to assign V, D and J gene segments. For a sequence to be retained, a match of at least six nucleotides to both a V gene segment and a J gene segment was required. A rearrangement was called productive if the CDR3 had no stop codons and remained in frame with V and J, and every other rearrangement was called non-productive. CDR3 was defined by IMGT convention, running from the second conserved V-encoded cysteine to the conserved J-encoded phenylalanine. The earlier analysis of a few hundred of the donors excluded sequences that lacked an unambiguous match to a single V gene segment. In an earlier analysis of more than 500 of the donors, a V segment was called functional when productive rearrangements were above 56.7%, and segregating when the standard deviation between donors exceeded 5%. A statistical classification framework was built to diagnose cytomegalovirus status from the catalog of TCR beta chain sequences. In a later analysis, TCR nucleotide sequences were compared against IMGT/GENE-DB human TR gene sequences so that V and J genes could be assigned. In a later analysis, CDR3 sequences and most-parsimonious VDJ recombination scenarios were assigned using the TCRdist pipeline. In a later analysis, each TCR beta chain was defined by its CDR3 amino acid sequence together with its V-gene family, and reads without a unique V-gene family were excluded. A later analysis removed several hundred highly shared, low-generation-probability nucleotide sequences to deal with suspected cross-contamination and a sequencing artifact. For each public chain, a later analysis derived a clonal expansion index from normalized ranks of inferred template counts within each repertoire. Generation probabilities in a later analysis came from a VDJ recombination model fitted to out-of-frame rearrangements, and those results were checked against IGoR. Hypergeometric tests were used in a later analysis to score TCR-TCR, TCR-HLA and TCR-CMV co-occurrence, with a repertoire-size bias correction applied to the TCR pairs. To estimate false discovery rates, a later analysis permuted the HLA or CMV assignments 20 times. In a later analysis, co-occurring TCRs were grouped using DBSCAN, with TCRdist sequence similarity added in when clustering inside HLA-allele-positive subsets. Co-occurrence clustering excluded repertoires with fewer than 30,000 or more than 120,000 public chains, plus five with anomalous nucleotide sharing. The clones in this table, taken by TCRdb from immuneACCESS, are in-frame only. Not every clone is retained; where verified, under half of the shortfall comes from an unresolved V gene, and the cause of the rest is unknown. V and J calls and clone size are copied from that table; D and trimming were computed from the DNA. The table for this sample lists about 97,000 clones; approximately 81% of them were counted only once. Of the sample, around 3% falls within the top ten clones.

This clonotype was sampled from a male donor in good health and CMV-seropositive. Sequencing was performed on PBMCs.

Here the CDR3 is given as CASSGRGGYGYTF. The DNA is as follows: TGTGCCAGCAGCGGACGGGGAGGCTATGGCTACACCTTC. The sequence is built from TRBV5-8 and TRBJ1-2, with no confidently assigned D gene. V drops 4 bases and J drops 4 bases, leaving 11 bases in between. The CDR3 sequence holds 13 residues, the cysteine and phenylalanine included. Only the CDR3 part of the read is kept: 39 bases, read in frame from the first base. For CDR1 and CDR2, the germline V gene lists SGHTS and YDEGEE.